This T cell receptor beta chain was sequenced for a study of T cell changes during pregnancy in multiple sclerosis. The ends lost 0 bases at V and 2 bases at J; junction bases unmatched: 12. Germline V lookup: CDR1 LGHNA, CDR2 YSLEER. This CDR3 is built from 18 residues. Libraries were prepared by immunoSEQ multiplex PCR; TCRdb keeps only in-frame clonotypes and omits some of them. The table has roughly 100,000 clones, 91% seen once. V usage is TRBV4-3 and J usage is TRBJ2-5, with 7 bases matching TRBD1. The TCR originated in a female donor in good health, enrolled as a control in a pregnancy study. Source: peripheral blood, taken after pregnancy. Written as DNA, the CDR3 is TGCGCCAGCAGCCAAGATCTCCCGGGACAGCCCTCGCAAGAGACCCAGTACTTC. Its translation: CASSQDLPGQPSQETQYF.